This T cell receptor beta chain was obtained from a study of T cell changes during pregnancy in multiple sclerosis. Generated by immunoSEQ multiplex PCR, the TCRdb table keeps only in-frame clones and is missing some. This table holds around 29,000 clones, about 92% found once. This receptor was obtained from a female donor with multiple sclerosis, enrolled in a pregnancy study. Material: CD4+ T cells from peripheral blood mononuclear cells, obtained in the first trimester of pregnancy.

The CDR3 DNA reads TGTGCCAGCAGCTTAGCACGCGGGAACGGGCAGCCCCAGCATTTT. Translated: CASSLARGNGQPQHF. J is TRBJ1-5 and V is TRBV7-8; D is ambiguous. Trimming stripped 0 bases from V and 7 bases from J, with 13 bases between. Germline V gives CDR1 SGHVS, CDR2 FQNEAQ. The CDR3 consists of 15 residues.